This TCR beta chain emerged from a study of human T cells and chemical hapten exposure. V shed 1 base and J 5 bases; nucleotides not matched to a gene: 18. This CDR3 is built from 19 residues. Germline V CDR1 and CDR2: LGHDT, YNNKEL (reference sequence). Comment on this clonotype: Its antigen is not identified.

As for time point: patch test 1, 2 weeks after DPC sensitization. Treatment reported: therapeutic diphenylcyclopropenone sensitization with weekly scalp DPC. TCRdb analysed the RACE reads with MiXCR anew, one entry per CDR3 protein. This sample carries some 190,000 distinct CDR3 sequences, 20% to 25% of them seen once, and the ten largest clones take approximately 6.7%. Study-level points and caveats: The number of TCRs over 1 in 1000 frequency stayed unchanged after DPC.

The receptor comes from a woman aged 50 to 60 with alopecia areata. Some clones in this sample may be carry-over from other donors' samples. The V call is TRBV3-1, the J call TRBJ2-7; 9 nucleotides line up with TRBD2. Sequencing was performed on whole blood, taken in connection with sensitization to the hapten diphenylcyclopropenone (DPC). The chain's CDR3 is CASSQATTTSGIIPHEQYF. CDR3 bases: TGTGCCAGCAGCCAAGCTACGACGACTAGCGGTATAATCCCCCACGAGCAGTACTTC.